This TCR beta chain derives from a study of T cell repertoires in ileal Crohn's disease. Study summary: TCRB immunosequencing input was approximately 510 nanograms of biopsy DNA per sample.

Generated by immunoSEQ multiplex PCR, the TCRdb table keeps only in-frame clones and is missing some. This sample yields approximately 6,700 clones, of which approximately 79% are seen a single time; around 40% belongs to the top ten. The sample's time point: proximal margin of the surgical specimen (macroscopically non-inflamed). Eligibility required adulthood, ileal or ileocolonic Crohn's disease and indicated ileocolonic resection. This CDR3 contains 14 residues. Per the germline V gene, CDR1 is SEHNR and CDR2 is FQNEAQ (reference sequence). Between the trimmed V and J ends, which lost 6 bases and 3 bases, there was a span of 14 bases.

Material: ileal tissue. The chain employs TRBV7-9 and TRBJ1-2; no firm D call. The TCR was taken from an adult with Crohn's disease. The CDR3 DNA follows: TGTGCCAGCAGTTTGACCGGGGTCGACTATGGCTACACCTTC. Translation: CASSLTGVDYGYTF.